This T cell receptor (beta chain) was retrieved from a study of cytomegalovirus exposure and HLA in healthy donors. The CDR3 loop spans 14 amino acids. From germline, CDR1 is SGHTA and CDR2 FQGTGA. Trimming removed 3 bases from V and 1 base from J; junction bases left unmatched: 2. Study results and limitations: A missense variant in DCLRE1C was later tied to TCR beta V- and J-gene trimming.

The count of this clone is one. The antigen is not known. With 60 Vbeta and 13 Jbeta primers, the PCR was carried out. This table comes from immunoSEQ multiplex PCR, and its TCRdb copy is limited to in-frame clones, with some not included. The data show around 86,000 clones, with around four fifths seen just once and around 3.2% held by the top ten. The source of this sequence is a man aged 45-65 years in good health and CMV-seropositive. The chain links TRBV7-3 to TRBJ2-7; TRBD1 matches 8 bases. The sample consisted of PBMCs. CDR3 in amino acids: CASSLGQESYEQYF. The CDR3 region has the DNA TGTGCCAGCAGCTTGGGACAGGAATCCTACGAGCAGTACTTC.